The rows below give T cell receptor beta chains drawn from one sample of a study of CD8 T cells in ankylosing spondylitis. TCRdb redid the calling of the 5' RACE reads with MiXCR, one entry per CDR3 protein. The table lists tens of thousands of distinct CDR3 sequences, more than 15% of them singletons. The sequenced sample consisted of blood. The receptors were sampled from a male donor with ankylosing spondylitis or in good health (not recorded which). CDR3s include the opening cysteine and the closing phenylalanine or tryptophan. A D gene is named only where the DNA matches it firmly. Clone size, where shown, is once, few, many, or a class for clones that have expanded.

TRBV28	.	few	TRBJ2-7	TGTGCCAGCAGGGTACAGGACGAGCAGTACTTC	CASRVQDEQYF
TRBV7-2	.	few	TRBJ1-1	TGTGCCAGCAGCTTAGGGGCGACGAACACTGAAGCTTTCTTT	CASSLGATNTEAFF
TRBV20-1	.	few	TRBJ1-2	TGCAGTGCTAGAACGGCAGGGGCTAACTATGGCTACACCTTC	CSARTAGANYGYTF
TRBV6-5	.	.	TRBJ2-1	TGTGCCAGCAGTTCGTACCCGTACAATGAGCAGTTCTTC	CASSSYPYNEQFF
TRBV12-3/TRBV12-4	.	.	TRBJ2-1	TGTGCCAGCAGTTTAATGGGGGTGGGTGAGCAGTTCTTC	CASSLMGVGEQFF
TRBV15	.	.	TRBJ2-3	TGTGCCACCAGCAGGCGGGGACCTAGCACAGATACGCAGTATTTT	CATSRRGPSTDTQYF
TRBV10-2	.	.	TRBJ1-1	TGCGCCAGCAGAAATCCGGGGGGGAACACTGAAGCTTTCTTT	CASRNPGGNTEAFF
TRBV5-1	.	few	TRBJ2-5	TGCGCCAGCAGCTTGGAGGACGGGGCTCAGTACTTC	CASSLEDGAQYF
TRBV7-9	TRBD2	few	TRBJ2-7	TGTGCCAGCAGTTCAACTAGCGGGAGGGCGGACGAGCAGTACTTC	CASSSTSGRADEQYF
TRBV20-1	.	few	TRBJ2-1	TGCAGTGCTGCGCAAAGGGGTTGGTCCTACAATGAGCAGTTCTTC	CSAAQRGWSYNEQFF
TRBV12-3/TRBV12-4	TRBD2	.	TRBJ2-7	TGTGCCAGCAGCCCACTCGGCCTAGCGGGCGACGAGCAGTACTTC	CASSPLGLAGDEQYF
TRBV11-1	TRBD1	few	TRBJ2-7	TGTGCCAGCAGCCCCCAGGGGGACGAGCAGTACTTC	CASSPQGDEQYF
TRBV29-1	.	.	TRBJ2-3	TGCAGCGTTATCCCAGGGGCTAGAGAAGATGCGCAGTATTTT	CSVIPGAREDAQYF
TRBV5-8	TRBD1	.	TRBJ2-5	TGTGCCAGCAGCGGACAGGGGGCGGCCCAGTACTTC	CASSGQGAAQYF
TRBV6-2/TRBV6-3	.	few	TRBJ2-1	TGTGCCAGCAGGACGACTTCTGAGCAGTTCTTC	CASRTTSEQFF
TRBV9	TRBD2	few	TRBJ2-1	TGTGCCAGCAGCGAACTAGCGGGAGAGTACAATGAGCAGTTCTTC	CASSELAGEYNEQFF
TRBV6-6	.	.	TRBJ2-2	TGTGCCAGCCGAGGTGACGGGGCTGGCGGGGAGCTGTTTTTT	CASRGDGAGGELFF
TRBV25-1	.	few	TRBJ2-2	TGTGCCAGCGGAGGGGCGAGCACCGGGGAGCTGTTTTTT	CASGGASTGELFF
TRBV5-1	.	once	TRBJ2-7	TGCGCCAGCAGCTCGACGACAGGAATCGACGAGCAGTACTTC	CASSSTTGIDEQYF
TRBV23-1	.	.	TRBJ1-4	TGCGCCAGCAGTCAACTGTTTGCACAGGCCGCAACTAATGAAAAACTGTTTTTT	CASSQLFAQAATNEKLFF
TRBV28	.	few	TRBJ2-5	TGTGCCAGCACCCCCCCCGGGGGCGAGGAAGAGACCCAGTACTTC	CASTPPGGEEETQYF
TRBV5-1	.	.	TRBJ2-2	TGCGCCAGCATGGGGACTCGAGGGATTACGAACTCACCCGGGGAGCTGTTTTTT	CASMGTRGITNSPGELFF
TRBV12-3/TRBV12-4	TRBD1	.	TRBJ2-1	TGTGCCAGCAGCCGCGGACAGGGACTTACCAATGAGCAGTTCTTC	CASSRGQGLTNEQFF
TRBV7-3	TRBD2	few	TRBJ2-1	TGTGCCAGCAGCTTGCGGGGGGGCGGCTATGAGCAGTTCTTC	CASSLRGGGYEQFF
TRBV7-9	.	few	TRBJ2-2	TGTGCCAGCAGAACCAGAGAGACCGGGGAGCTGTTTTTT	CASRTRETGELFF
TRBV20-1	.	few	TRBJ2-7	TGCAGTGCTAGAGACCCGACCGACCGAGGGGAGCAGTACTTC	CSARDPTDRGEQYF
TRBV12-3/TRBV12-4	.	few	TRBJ2-1	TGTGCCAGCATGAAGGGCGGGCCGAACCTATACAATGAGCAGTTCTTC	CASMKGGPNLYNEQFF
TRBV6-1	.	.	TRBJ1-5	TGTGCCAGCACCCCAGGCCGTTGGGGACAGCCCCAGCATTTT	CASTPGRWGQPQHF
TRBV5-6	TRBD1	few	TRBJ2-3	TGTGCCAGCAGCTTGCGGACAGGGAGTACGCAGTATTTT	CASSLRTGSTQYF
TRBV21-1	.	.	TRBJ2-5	TGTGCCAGCGCCTACAGGGAGGAGACCCAGTACTTC	CASAYREETQYF
TRBV29-1	.	few	TRBJ2-1	TGCAGCGTTGAGGCGGGGGCCCTCTACAATGAGCAGTTCTTC	CSVEAGALYNEQFF
TRBV5-1	.	few	TRBJ2-3	TGCGCCAGCAGCTTGGAAACAGATACGCAGTATTTT	CASSLETDTQYF
TRBV28	.	many	TRBJ2-3	TGTGCCAGCAGTTCCCCCGGGACGGACGGCACAGATACGCAGTATTTT	CASSSPGTDGTDTQYF
TRBV4-2	TRBD2	few	TRBJ2-3	TGTGCCAGCAGCCCGAGCGGGGGGCGAGCAGATACGCAGTATTTT	CASSPSGGRADTQYF
TRBV6-6	.	few	TRBJ2-3	TGTGCCAGCAGTTACTCGTGGGTTGACACAGATACGCAGTATTTT	CASSYSWVDTDTQYF
TRBV29-1	.	.	TRBJ1-5	TGCAGCGTTTTGAGTGGGTTCGATCAGCCCCAGCATTTT	CSVLSGFDQPQHF
TRBV5-1	.	few	TRBJ2-3	TGCGCCAGCAGCTCAGGTTTCAGGAGCACAGATACGCAGTATTTT	CASSSGFRSTDTQYF
TRBV7-6	.	many	TRBJ2-3	TGTGCCAGCAGTCTAGGGATCGGAGGAACAGATACGCAGTATTTT	CASSLGIGGTDTQYF
TRBV12-3/TRBV12-4	.	.	TRBJ1-5	TGTGCCAGCAGTTTAGGCGGCCCCCAGCATTTT	CASSLGGPQHF
TRBV4-3	.	.	TRBJ2-2	TGCGCCAGCAGCCAGAGGGGTTACGCCGGGGAGCTGTTTTTT	CASSQRGYAGELFF
TRBV6-2/TRBV6-3	.	.	TRBJ1-1	TGTGCCAGCAGTCGGACAGAAACTGAAGCTTTCTTT	CASSRTETEAFF
TRBV4-3	.	many	TRBJ1-4	TGCGCCAGCAGCCAATCTGTCCGGAATGAAAAACTGTTTTTT	CASSQSVRNEKLFF
TRBV21-1	.	.	TRBJ1-1	TGTGCCAGCAGCAAACAGGGGCACACTGAAGCTTTCTTT	CASSKQGHTEAFF
TRBV24-1	.	.	TRBJ2-6	TGTGCCACCAGTTATGGGGCCAACGTCCTGACTTTC	CATSYGANVLTF
TRBV7-9	.	.	TRBJ1-1	TGTGCCAGCAGCTTATACAGGGTTCGCACTGAAGCTTTCTTT	CASSLYRVRTEAFF